This entry concerns a single TCR beta chain. The CDR3 runs 15 residues. V lost 1 base to trimming and J lost 5 bases; unmatched junction nucleotides: 2. Germline V gives CDR1 LGHDT, CDR2 YNNKEL (reference sequence). The sample comes from a study of blood T cell repertoires in COVID-19. Overall study: Spain, Italy and the United States supplied samples that represented acute and convalescent COVID-19. The analysed material was cDNA or gDNA that came from T cells, B-cell-depleted T cells, or PBMCs.

Per the study methods: Estimates of nucleated cell counts were drawn from the amplification of reference gene primers. The repertoire was sequenced with immunoSEQ multiplex PCR; TCRdb's copy has only in-frame clones and lacks some. The DNA was the basis for D and trimming; V, J and clone size are from that table. The table has more than 250,000 clones, roughly 88% seen once; the top ten hold under 2%. This rearrangement joins TRBV3-1 (or the pseudogene TRBV3-2) to TRBJ1-6, with TRBD1 matching 7 bases. This sequence originates from a woman in her 50s with acute or convalescent COVID-19. Sequenced input: peripheral blood. The chain's CDR3 is CASSQGGQNNSPLHF. CDR3 sequence (DNA): TGTGCCAGCAGCCAAGGGGGACAGAATAATTCACCCCTCCACTTT.